This passage covers 22 T cell receptor beta chains from one sample sequenced in a study of CD8+ T cells in alopecia areata. Reverse transcribed after extraction, RNA yielded cDNA as the sequencing template. Repertoires were generated with immunoSEQ multiplex PCR, while TCRdb's copy carries only in-frame clones and drops some. The sample lists 150,000 or so clones, about 66% occurring once. The specimen was CD8+ T cells sorted from blood, collected at week 0. The source is a human donor with alopecia areata.

This rearrangement joins TRBV27 to TRBJ2-7, with D perhaps matching TRBD1 (6 bases). Germline assignment: CDR1 MNHEY and CDR2 SMNVEV (reference sequence). The CDR3 totals 13 residues. V was shortened by 6 bases and J by 2 bases, with 11 bases between the two germline ends. DNA for the CDR3: TGTGCCAGCAGCTACAGGGAACCCTACGAGCAGTACTTC. Translated: CASSYREPYEQYF.

The chain combines TRBV6-5 with TRBJ2-7; 8 bases agree with TRBD1. Germline CDR1 is MNHEY and CDR2 is SVGAGI. V was clipped by 8 bases and J by 5 bases; unmatched bases: 14. This CDR3 is built from 15 residues. The CDR3, as DNA: TGTGCCAGCGCCCTCGGACGCAGGGGGCCTCACGAGCAGTACTTC. Translation: CASALGRRGPHEQYF.

This chain uses TRBV25-1 with TRBJ2-7, with D possibly TRBD1 on 6 matching bases. The V and J ends lost 2 bases and 3 bases respectively, with 17 bases between them. This CDR3 contains 16 residues. The V gene's germline CDR1 is MGHDK and CDR2 SYGVNS. CDR3 loop: CASSEKQGGENYEQYF. For the CDR3, the DNA is TGTGCCAGCAGTGAAAAACAGGGTGGGGAGAACTACGAGCAGTACTTC.

The chain is built from TRBV5-1 and TRBJ1-6; 7 bases agree with TRBD1. The junction had 17 bases not matched to a gene; V was cut back by 4 bases and J by 13 bases. This CDR3 is 16 amino acids long. Looked up from germline, CDR1 is SGHRS and CDR2 is YFSETQ. CDR3 protein: CASSLLRRRQGGPLHF. CDR3 coding DNA: TGCGCCAGCAGCCTGCTCCGCCGAAGACAGGGAGGGCCCCTCCACTTT.

This clone has just a few counts. V gene TRBV27 combines with J gene TRBJ2-1; D unresolved. CDR1 MNHEY and CDR2 SMNVEV come from the germline V gene (reference sequence). V lost 5 bases, J lost 5 bases, and 19 bases lay in between. The CDR3 extends over 16 amino acids. The CDR3 reads CASSPPRLTLNNEQFF. The DNA of the CDR3 is TGTGCCAGCAGTCCTCCTAGACTCACTCTAAACAATGAGCAGTTCTTC.

This clone was seen only a few times. The chain links TRBV13 to TRBJ2-7, with D hard to call. The CDR3 extends over 11 amino acids. Trimming removed 2 bases from V and 5 bases from J, with 4 bases in between. From germline, CDR1 is PRHDT and CDR2 FYEKMQ (reference sequence). CDR3 sequence (DNA): TGTGCCAGCAGCTTATCTAACGAGCAGTACTTC. It is translated as CASSLSNEQYF.

The gene calls are TRBV7-2 and TRBJ2-7; 11 nucleotides agree with TRBD1. This CDR3 has 15 amino acids. The J segment lost 4 bases and the V segment lost 1 base, leaving 3 bases of the junction unmatched. Germline V gene sequence: CDR1 SGHTA, CDR2 FQGNSA. CDR3: CASSLGTGGSYEQYF. CDR3 sequence (DNA): TGTGCCAGCAGCTTAGGGACAGGGGGCTCGTACGAGCAGTACTTC.

This clone was observed a few times. The J gene is TRBJ2-7, the V gene TRBV29-1; TRBD2 aligns across 8 bases. V was pared by 0 bases and J by 4 bases, with 8 bases of the junction left unmatched. Germline V gives CDR1 SQVTM, CDR2 ANQGSEA. The CDR3 contains 15 residues. CDR3 bases: TGCAGCGTTGAAGATCCTACTAGCGGTACTTACGAGCAGTACTTC. Its translation: CSVEDPTSGTYEQYF.

As concerns this clone: The same CDR3 is also encoded by other DNA sequences in this sample. The DNA of the CDR3 is TGCAGCGTTGAAGTAAGGCGTGGCTACACCTTC. Translation: CSVEVRRGYTF. J is TRBJ1-2 and V is TRBV29-1; D unresolved. This CDR3 region has 11 residues. Germline-derived CDR1 and CDR2 are SQVTM and ANQGSEA. Between the trimmed V and J ends, which lost 1 base and 7 bases, there was a span of 7 bases.

This chain links TRBV9 with TRBJ1-3; D uncertain. From germline, CDR1 is SGDLS and CDR2 YYNGEE. V was trimmed by 5 bases and J by 3 bases, leaving 3 bases between them. This CDR3 region has 11 residues. This CDR3 reads CASRDGNTIYF. The CDR3 DNA reads TGTGCCAGCAGAGATGGAAACACCATATATTTT.

Regarding this clone: A read error may produce the germline difference seen at one junction end. This chain uses TRBV18 with TRBJ2-3, with TRBD1 as a possible D gene (6 bases). CDR1 and CDR2 from the germline V gene are KGHSH and LQKENI. The CDR3 length is 15 residues. CDR3 sequence (DNA): TGTGCCAGCTCCCCACAGGACAGCAGCCCAGATACGCAGTATTTT. This translates into CASSPQDSSPDTQYF. The whole variable domain, filled in from reference TRBV18 and TRBJ2-3, reads NAGVMQNPRHLVRRRGQEARLRCSPMKGHSHVYWYRQLPEEGLKFMVYLQKENIIDESGMPKERFSAEFPKEGPSILRIQQVVRGDSAAYFCASSPQDSSPDTQYFGPGTRLTVL.

This clone appeared a few times. This sequence joins TRBV2 and TRBJ2-7, with TRBD1 matching 11 bases. The V gene end was trimmed by 10 bases and the J gene end by 4 bases; junction bases not matched to a gene: 9. The CDR3 spans 14 residues. Germline-derived CDR1 and CDR2 are SNHLY and FYNNEI. This CDR3 is CATIQRDRGYEQYF. The CDR3 DNA follows: TGTGCCACCATCCAACGGGACAGGGGGTACGAGCAGTACTTC.

The chain uses TRBV27 and TRBJ2-5, with 9 bases matching TRBD1. Germline CDR1 MNHEY, CDR2 SMNVEV (reference sequence). This CDR3 comprises 15 residues. Trimming cost V 4 bases and J 2 bases; bases outside gene matches: 5. Written as DNA, the CDR3 is TGTGCCAGCAGTTGGGGGACAGGGACTCAAGAGACCCAGTACTTC. Translating gives CASSWGTGTQETQYF.

The J gene is TRBJ2-7, the V gene TRBV13; D unresolved. The CDR3 is 13 residues long. The germline V and J ends were trimmed by 5 bases and 1 base, with 9 bases remaining between them. Germline CDR1 is PRHDT and CDR2 is FYEKMQ (reference sequence). The CDR3 spells CASSPAPSYEQYF. CDR3 nucleotide sequence: TGTGCCAGCAGCCCAGCACCGTCCTACGAGCAGTACTTC.

V is TRBV9 and J is TRBJ2-2, with D possibly matching TRBD1 (6 bases). V was pared by 4 bases and J by 5 bases, with 15 bases between. The germline CDR1 and CDR2 sequences are SGDLS and YYNGEE. The CDR3 sequence is 15 residues long. CDR3 DNA: TGTGCCAGCAGCATCTGGACAGACCCTACCGGGGAGCTGTTTTTT. It specifies CASSIWTDPTGELFF. Supplemented by reference TRBV9 and TRBJ2-2, the full variable domain reads DSGVTQTPKHLITATGQRVTLRCSPRSGDLSVYWYQQSLDQGLQFLIQYYNGEERAKGNILERFSAQQFPDLHSELNLSSLELGDSALYFCASSIWTDPTGELFFGEGSRLTVL.

The rearrangement joins TRBV13 to TRBJ2-3, with D possibly being TRBD1 or TRBD2 (6 bases each). The CDR3 spans 15 residues. Germline-derived CDR1 and CDR2 are PRHDT and FYEKMQ (reference sequence). The V and J ends lost 0 bases and 4 bases respectively, with 11 bases between them. The CDR3 reads CASSLGGGGPDTQYF. CDR3 nucleotides: TGTGCCAGCAGCTTAGGAGGGGGAGGCCCAGATACGCAGTATTTT.

The CDR3 bases are TGCGCCAGCAGCCAAGATGGGGGGTCCTACGAGCAGTACTTC. Encoded protein: CASSQDGGSYEQYF. This rearrangement joins TRBV4-1 to TRBJ2-7; tentatively, D is TRBD2 (6 bases). The length of the CDR3 is 14 residues. V was cut by 0 bases and J by 1 base, with 7 bases left in between. The V gene's germline CDR1 is MGHRA and CDR2 YSYEKL.

The CDR3 here is CASSPGQGAVFYGYTF. The CDR3 coding sequence is TGTGCCAGCAGCCCGGGACAGGGGGCTGTATTCTATGGCTACACCTTC. The V and J genes are TRBV13 and TRBJ1-2, with TRBD1 matching 12 bases. Unmatched junction bases numbered 8, after V lost 5 bases and J lost 4 bases. CDR1 and CDR2 (germline): PRHDT, FYEKMQ (reference sequence). The CDR3 has 16 residues.

V usage is TRBV9 and J usage is TRBJ1-1; D ambiguous. Germline V lookup: CDR1 SGDLS, CDR2 YYNGEE. This CDR3 has 16 amino acids. Trimming cost V 0 bases and J 3 bases, with 15 bases left between them. The CDR3 protein is CASSVGDDARDTEAFF. The CDR3, as DNA: TGTGCCAGCAGCGTAGGAGACGACGCTCGGGACACTGAAGCTTTCTTT. Full variable domain (missing parts from reference TRBV9 and TRBJ1-1): DSGVTQTPKHLITATGQRVTLRCSPRSGDLSVYWYQQSLDQGLQFLIQYYNGEERAKGNILERFSAQQFPDLHSELNLSSLELGDSALYFCASSVGDDARDTEAFFGQGTRLTVV.

V and J are TRBV4-1 and TRBJ2-5; D tentatively reads TRBD1 or TRBD2 (6 bases each). The CDR3 contains 15 residues. CDR1 MGHRA and CDR2 YSYEKL come from the germline V gene. Trimming stripped 2 bases from V and 2 bases from J, with 12 bases between. The CDR3 DNA sequence: TGCGCCAGCAGCCAATCAAGGGGGAGGCAAGAGACCCAGTACTTC. Amino acids: CASSQSRGRQETQYF.

The chain is built from TRBV5-6 and TRBJ1-6; D is uncertain. Germline V lookup: CDR1 SGHDT, CDR2 YYEEEE. The germline V and J ends were trimmed by 5 bases and 6 bases, with 21 bases remaining between them. CDR3 length equals 17 residues. CDR3 in DNA: TGTGCCAGCAGTCGAGCCAAAGGACTCCAGATTAATTCACCCCTCCACTTT. It specifies CASSRAKGLQINSPLHF. Full variable domain (rest looked up from reference TRBV5-6 and TRBJ1-6): DAGVTQSPTHLIKTRGQQVTLRCSPKSGHDTVSWYQQALGQGPQFIFQYYEEEERQRGNFPDRFSGHQFPNYSSELNVNALLLGDSALYLCASSRAKGLQINSPLHFGNGTRLTVT.

V gene TRBV30 combines with J gene TRBJ2-7; possibly TRBD1 for D (5 bases). The V end lost 2 bases, the J end lost 3 bases, and 11 bases lay between the germline ends. Germline CDR1 and CDR2: GTSNPN and SVGIG (reference sequence). This CDR3 is 13 amino acids long. The CDR3 loop reads CAWSIGHGYEQYF. CDR3 coding DNA: TGTGCCTGGAGTATAGGACACGGCTACGAGCAGTACTTC. The whole variable domain, remainder taken from reference TRBV30 and TRBJ2-7, is SQTIHQWPATLVQPVGSPLSLECTVEGTSNPNLYWYRQAAGRGLQLLFYSVGIGQISSEVPQNLSASRPQDRQFILSSKKLLLSDSGFYLCAWSIGHGYEQYFGPGTRLTVT.